These T cell receptor beta chains were read from a single sample in a study of T cell changes during pregnancy in multiple sclerosis. Sequencing used immunoSEQ multiplex PCR; TCRdb keeps in-frame clones, though not all of them. The repertoire holds around 28,000 clones, with 90% as singletons. The specimen was CD8+ T cells from peripheral blood mononuclear cells, collected in the second trimester of pregnancy. These receptors originate from a female donor with multiple sclerosis, enrolled in a pregnancy study. CDR3s include the opening cysteine and the closing phenylalanine or tryptophan. A D gene is named only where the DNA matches it firmly.

D gene: TRBD2
J gene: TRBJ2-7
V gene: TRBV5-1
CDR3 protein: CASTLAGVSYEQYF

D gene: .
J gene: TRBJ2-1
V gene: TRBV4-1
CDR3 protein: CASSQVADTYNEQFF

D gene: .
J gene: TRBJ2-7
V gene: TRBV6-5
CDR3 protein: CASSYAQGTYEQYF

D gene: TRBD1
J gene: TRBJ2-3
V gene: TRBV30
CDR3 protein: CAWSTTGGGGDTQYF

D gene: TRBD1
J gene: TRBJ1-2
V gene: TRBV29-1
CDR3 protein: CSVEAQGQGTSYGYTF

D gene: .
J gene: TRBJ2-3
V gene: TRBV4-1
CDR3 protein: CASSQDRTDAQYF

D gene: .
J gene: TRBJ2-4
V gene: TRBV13
CDR3 protein: CASSLLAGRAKNIQYF

D gene: .
J gene: TRBJ1-2
V gene: TRBV4-1
CDR3 protein: CASSQERGPGYGYTF

D gene: TRBD2
J gene: TRBJ2-5
V gene: TRBV9
CDR3 protein: CASSVSGTSGVRETQYF

D gene: .
J gene: TRBJ1-2
V gene: TRBV25-1
CDR3 protein: CASSEFSNYGYTF

D gene: TRBD2
J gene: TRBJ2-3
V gene: TRBV30
CDR3 protein: CAWSWGLAAIDTQYF

D gene: .
J gene: TRBJ1-4
V gene: TRBV7-9
CDR3 protein: CASRGLRVEKLFF